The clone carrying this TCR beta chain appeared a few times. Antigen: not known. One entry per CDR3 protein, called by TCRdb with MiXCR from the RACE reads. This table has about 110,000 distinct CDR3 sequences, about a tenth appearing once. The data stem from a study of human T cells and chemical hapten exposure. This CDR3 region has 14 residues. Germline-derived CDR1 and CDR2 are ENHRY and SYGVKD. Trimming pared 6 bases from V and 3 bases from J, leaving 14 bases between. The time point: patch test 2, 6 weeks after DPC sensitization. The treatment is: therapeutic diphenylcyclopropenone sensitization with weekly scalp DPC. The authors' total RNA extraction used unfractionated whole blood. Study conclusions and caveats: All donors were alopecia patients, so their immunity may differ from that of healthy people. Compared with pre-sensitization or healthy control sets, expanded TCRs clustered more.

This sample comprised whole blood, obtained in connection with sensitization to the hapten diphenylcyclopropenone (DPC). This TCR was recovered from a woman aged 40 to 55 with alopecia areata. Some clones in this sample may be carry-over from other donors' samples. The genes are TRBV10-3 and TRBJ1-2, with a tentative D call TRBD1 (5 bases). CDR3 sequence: CAIRSAQGDYGYTF. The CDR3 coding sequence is TGTGCCATCAGGTCGGCCCAAGGGGACTATGGCTACACCTTC.